This T cell receptor beta chain was found in a study of tissue T cells after allogeneic stem cell transplantation. Study as a whole: Tissue samples with histologically apparent lymphocytes on H&E review were prioritized for sequencing. Study outcomes and limitations: Blood and spleen captured only part of the tissue TCR repertoire.

Notes on this clone: Its antigen is not identified.

Method: immunoSEQ multiplex PCR; TCRdb's copy keeps in-frame clones and lacks some. The data show 6,300 or so clones, about two thirds seen once. Trimming removed 6 bases at V and 7 bases at J, with 16 bases between. CDR1 SEHNR and CDR2 FQNEAQ come from the germline V gene (reference sequence). The CDR3 extends over 14 amino acids. The chain has TRBV7-9 and TRBJ2-1; D call uncertain. The specimen comprised tissue from the rectum, sampled at autopsy. The sequence was obtained from a woman aged 18-55 years with breast cancer. CDR3 nucleotides: TGTGCCAGCAGTTCCGACTTCCACCAAAATGAGCAGTTCTTC. Translating it yields CASSSDFHQNEQFF.